This TCR beta chain was identified in a study of blood T cell repertoires in COVID-19. Across the study: Acute-phase and convalescent COVID-19 samples originated in the United States, Italy and Spain.

The data were produced by immunoSEQ multiplex PCR, yet TCRdb's version contains in-frame clones alone and is incomplete. The sample includes tens of thousands of clones, less than 90% of them seen just once. The V and J ends lost 0 bases and 7 bases respectively, with 14 bases between them. The CDR3 covers 15 residues. The germline V gene encodes CDR1 SGHRS and CDR2 YFSETQ. The chain has TRBV5-1 and TRBJ2-1; D remains ambiguous. This receptor was identified in a human donor with active COVID-19. The donor label of this sample is uncertain. The sample taken for sequencing was peripheral blood. CDR3 in amino acids: CASSLALDPGNEQFF. DNA for the CDR3: TGCGCCAGCAGCTTGGCGCTTGACCCAGGAAATGAGCAGTTCTTC. Full variable domain (outside the CDR3, taken from reference TRBV5-1 and TRBJ2-1): KAGVTQTPRYLIKTRGQQVTLSCSPISGHRSVSWYQQTPGQGLQFLFEYFSETQRNKGNFPGRFSGRQFSNSRSEMNVSTLELGDSALYLCASSLALDPGNEQFFGPGTRLTVL.